The present TCR beta chain was sequenced within a study of shared clonotypes between healthy human individuals. Findings and caveats of the study: Generation of non-shared clonotypes was less probable than generation of clonotypes shared by all four donors. Naive CD4 clonotype sharing across four donors was about 5%. Naive subsets generally exceeded memory subsets in estimated richness.

Details on this clone: As yet, its antigen is unknown.

Profiling relied on immunoSEQ multiplex PCR, and the TCRdb table lists in-frame clones only, not all of them. The table shows fewer than 1.8 million clones, with approximately 98.5% occurring only once. V was clipped by 3 bases and J by 6 bases, with 9 bases between them. Germline V lookup: CDR1 LNHDA, CDR2 SQIVND (reference sequence). CDR3 length equals 12 residues. The TCR was taken from a man between 25 and 39 years old in good health. The chain uses TRBV19 and TRBJ2-7, with D possibly matching TRBD1 (6 bases). Sequences were obtained from naive CD4+ T cells sorted from blood. Subset here: CD45RA+ positively selected. CDR3 in amino acids: CASSIPGAEQYF. CDR3 DNA sequence: TGTGCCAGTAGTATCCCAGGGGCCGAGCAGTACTTC.